This T cell receptor (beta chain) emerged from a study of T cell changes during pregnancy in multiple sclerosis. CDR3 size: 15 residues. Germline values: CDR1 SGDLS, CDR2 YYNGEE. The ends lost 6 bases at V and 0 bases at J; junction bases unmatched: 9. Assay: immunoSEQ multiplex PCR; the TCRdb copy retains only in-frame clones and omits some. The sample includes 35,000 to 55,000 clones, 80% to 95% of them seen just once. This specimen was CD8+ T cells from peripheral blood mononuclear cells, taken after pregnancy. The sequence came from a female donor with multiple sclerosis, enrolled in a pregnancy study. The chain links TRBV9 to TRBJ2-7; 7 nucleotides agree with TRBD1. This CDR3 reads CASTSGTANSYEQYF. The DNA of the CDR3 is TGTGCCAGCACCTCCGGGACAGCCAACTCCTACGAGCAGTACTTC. Combining the CDR3 with reference TRBV9 and TRBJ2-7 gives the whole variable domain DSGVTQTPKHLITATGQRVTLRCSPRSGDLSVYWYQQSLDQGLQFLIQYYNGEERAKGNILERFSAQQFPDLHSELNLSSLELGDSALYFCASTSGTANSYEQYFGPGTRLTVT.